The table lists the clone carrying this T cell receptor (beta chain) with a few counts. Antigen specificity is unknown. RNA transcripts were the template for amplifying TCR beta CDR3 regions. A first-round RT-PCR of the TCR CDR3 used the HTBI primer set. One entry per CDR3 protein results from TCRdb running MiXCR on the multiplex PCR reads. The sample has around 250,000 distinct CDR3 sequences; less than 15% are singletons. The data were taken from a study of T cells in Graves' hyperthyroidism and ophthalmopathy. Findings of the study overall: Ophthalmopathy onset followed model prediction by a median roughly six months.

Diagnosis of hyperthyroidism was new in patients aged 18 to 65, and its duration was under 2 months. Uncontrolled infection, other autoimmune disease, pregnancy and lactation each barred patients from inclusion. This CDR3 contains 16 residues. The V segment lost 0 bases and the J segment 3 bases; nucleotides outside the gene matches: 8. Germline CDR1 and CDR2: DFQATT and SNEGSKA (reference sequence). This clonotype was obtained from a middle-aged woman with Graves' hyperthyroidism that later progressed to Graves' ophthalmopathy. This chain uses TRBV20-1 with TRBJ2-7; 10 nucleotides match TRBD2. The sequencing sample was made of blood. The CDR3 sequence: CSARDWRASGSYEQYF. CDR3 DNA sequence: TGCAGTGCTAGAGATTGGCGGGCTAGCGGGAGCTACGAGCAGTACTTC.